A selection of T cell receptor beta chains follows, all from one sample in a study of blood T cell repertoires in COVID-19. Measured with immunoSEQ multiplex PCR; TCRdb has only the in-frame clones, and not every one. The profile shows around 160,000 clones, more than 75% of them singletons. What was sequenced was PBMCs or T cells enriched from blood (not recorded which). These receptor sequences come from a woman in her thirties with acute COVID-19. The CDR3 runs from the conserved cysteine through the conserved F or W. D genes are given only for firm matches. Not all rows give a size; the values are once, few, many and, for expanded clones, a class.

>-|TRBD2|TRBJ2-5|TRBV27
CASSPWEGGVQETQYF
TGTGCCAGCAGTCCCTGGGAGGGAGGGGTCCAAGAGACCCAGTACTTC
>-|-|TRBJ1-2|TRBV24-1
CATSDLGHSGQTRSFNYGYTF
TGTGCCACCAGTGATTTGGGTCATAGTGGACAGACCCGTAGCTTCAACTATGGCTACACCTTC
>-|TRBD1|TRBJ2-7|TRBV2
CASTRTGVSYEQYF
TGTGCCAGCACCCGGACAGGCGTTTCCTACGAGCAGTACTTC
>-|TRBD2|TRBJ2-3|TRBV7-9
CASRDSSGRALDTQYF
TGTGCCAGCAGGGATTCTAGCGGGAGGGCCCTCGATACGCAGTATTTT
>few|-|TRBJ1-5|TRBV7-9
CASSESVSSNQPQHF
TGTGCCAGCAGCGAGAGCGTCAGTAGCAATCAGCCCCAGCATTTT
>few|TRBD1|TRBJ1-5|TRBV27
CASSLSSGGVGNQPQHF
TGTGCCAGCAGTTTATCATCAGGGGGCGTAGGCAATCAGCCCCAGCATTTT
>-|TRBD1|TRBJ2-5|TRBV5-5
CASSLRTGQETQYF
TGTGCCAGCAGCCTTCGGACAGGCCAAGAGACCCAGTACTTC
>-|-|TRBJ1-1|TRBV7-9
CASSLSEGNTEAFF
TGTGCCAGCAGCCTCTCCGAGGGGAACACTGAAGCTTTCTTT
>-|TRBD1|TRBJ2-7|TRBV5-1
CASSSGTGFSEQYF
TGCGCCAGCAGCTCCGGGACAGGGTTTAGCGAGCAGTACTTC
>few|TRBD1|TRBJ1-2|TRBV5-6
CASSFLDRGGYGYTF
TGTGCCAGCAGCTTTCTGGACAGGGGGGGCTATGGCTACACCTTC
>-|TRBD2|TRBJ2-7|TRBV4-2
CASSQVLAGAYEQYF
TGTGCCAGCAGCCAAGTATTAGCGGGAGCGTACGAGCAGTACTTC
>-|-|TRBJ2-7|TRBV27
CASSLGRTGYHEQYF
TGTGCCAGCAGTTTGGGGCGAACAGGGTATCACGAGCAGTACTTC
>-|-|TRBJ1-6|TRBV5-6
CASSYEYNSPLHF
TGTGCCAGCAGCTACGAGTATAATTCACCCCTCCACTTT
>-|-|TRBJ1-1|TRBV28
CASASGAVYEAFF
TGTGCCAGCGCATCCGGCGCGGTATACGAAGCTTTCTTT
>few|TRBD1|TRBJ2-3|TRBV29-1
CSVLGQPSTDTQYF
TGCAGCGTTTTGGGACAGCCAAGCACAGATACGCAGTATTTT
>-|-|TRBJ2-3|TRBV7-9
CASSSRVPKQYF
TGTGCCAGCAGCTCTAGAGTTCCCAAACAGTATTTT
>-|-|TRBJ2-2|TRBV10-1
CASSETSINTGELFF
TGCGCCAGCAGTGAGACTAGCATTAACACCGGGGAGCTGTTTTTT
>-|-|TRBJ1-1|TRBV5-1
CASSFTLQGASTEAFF
TGCGCCAGCAGCTTCACTCTACAGGGAGCCAGCACTGAAGCTTTCTTT